The 19 T cell receptor beta chains below all came from one sample that was sequenced in a study of blood T cell repertoires in COVID-19. The repertoire was sequenced with immunoSEQ multiplex PCR; TCRdb's copy has only in-frame clones and lacks some. The sample lists about 400,000 clones, roughly 89% occurring once. The material sequenced was PBMCs or T cells enriched from blood (not recorded which). These receptors all stem from a woman in her thirties who had recovered from COVID-19.

V usage is TRBV6-6 and J usage is TRBJ1-6; weak D call: TRBD1 (5 bases). Germline V gene lookup returns CDR1 MNHNY and CDR2 SVGAGI (reference sequence). This CDR3 has 14 residues. Trimming took off 6 bases at V and 10 bases at J, with 16 bases between the two ends. The chain's CDR3 is CASSSGRPESPLHF. DNA for the CDR3: TGTGCCAGCAGCTCAGGGCGTCCGGAGTCACCCCTCCACTTT.

The V and J genes are TRBV6-5 and TRBJ1-2; D gene uncertain. V gave up 9 bases and J gave up 4 bases, with 15 bases separating them. CDR1 and CDR2 from the germline V gene are MNHEY and SVGAGI. The CDR3 consists of 13 residues. The chain's CDR3 is CARGNRGFYGYTF. For the CDR3, the DNA is TGTGCCAGAGGAAACCGGGGATTCTATGGCTACACCTTC.

The chain carries TRBV7-9 and TRBJ2-4; 10 bases are shared with TRBD2. The CDR3 runs to 18 residues. The V gene end was trimmed by 1 base and the J gene end by 0 bases; junction bases not matched to a gene: 6. The germline V gene encodes CDR1 SEHNR and CDR2 FQNEAQ (reference sequence). The CDR3 DNA reads TGTGCCAGCAGCTTAGGGGGTCTAGCGGGAGTAGCCAAAAACATTCAGTACTTC. Translated: CASSLGGLAGVAKNIQYF.

V is TRBV28 and J is TRBJ1-6; no clear D gene. V dropped 3 bases and J dropped 8 bases, with 5 bases sitting between them. Germline CDR1 reads MDHEN; CDR2 reads SYDVKM. The CDR3 totals 12 residues. In DNA form, the CDR3 reads TGTGCCAGCAGTTTGAGTTATTCACCCCTCCACTTT. The encoded protein is CASSLSYSPLHF.

In its sample, this clone was seen once. The rearrangement joins TRBV18 to TRBJ1-3, with D possibly being TRBD1 (5 bases). CDR1 KGHSH and CDR2 LQKENI come from the germline V gene. The CDR3 extends over 16 amino acids. Trimming removed 0 bases at V and 3 bases at J, with 12 bases between. CDR3 nucleotide sequence: TGTGCCAGCTCACCACCGGGTCGGGGGTATGGAAACACCATATATTTT. It encodes CASSPPGRGYGNTIYF.

In its sample, this clone was seen a few times. This chain links TRBV29-1 with TRBJ2-7, with D unclear. The germline V gene encodes CDR1 SQVTM and CDR2 ANQGSEA. There are 16 residues in the CDR3. Trimming shortened V by 5 bases and J by 0 bases, and 20 bases separated the two germline ends. For the CDR3, the DNA is TGCAGCGTTCGGGTGGTCGGAGAGCTAAGCTCCTACGAGCAGTACTTC. Translation: CSVRVVGELSSYEQYF.

A word on this clone: The sample has other DNA sequences that encode this CDR3 too. V and J are TRBV5-1 and TRBJ2-2; D is perhaps TRBD1 (6 bases). The germline CDR1 and CDR2 sequences are SGHRS and YFSETQ. The length of the CDR3 is 15 residues. Trimming left V 0 bases short and J 5 bases short, with 11 bases between. In DNA, the CDR3 is TGCGCCAGCAGCTTGGTTCCAGGGGATACCGGGGAGCTGTTTTTT. Protein: CASSLVPGDTGELFF.

The chain combines TRBV27 with TRBJ2-2, with D hard to call. From germline, CDR1 is MNHEY and CDR2 SMNVEV (reference sequence). Deletions cut 1 base from V and 11 bases from J, with 11 bases between. This CDR3 spans 13 amino acids. CDR3: CASSLFVMAELFF. CDR3 nucleotides: TGTGCCAGCAGTTTATTCGTAATGGCAGAGCTGTTTTTT.

J is TRBJ2-7 and V is TRBV15, with TRBD2 as a possible D gene (5 bases). This CDR3 is built from 14 residues. Germline CDR1 reads LNHNV; CDR2 reads YYDKDF (reference sequence). Deletions cut 5 bases from V and 0 bases from J, with 11 bases between. The DNA for the CDR3 is TGTGCCACCAGCCCCGGGGTCAGCTCCTACGAGCAGTACTTC. Amino acids: CATSPGVSSYEQYF. The full variable domain, its missing parts supplied by reference TRBV15 and TRBJ2-7, is DAMVIQNPRYQVTQFGKPVTLSCSQTLNHNVMYWYQQKSSQAPKLLFHYYDKDFNNEADTPDNFQSRRPNTSFCFLDIRSPGLGDTAMYLCATSPGVSSYEQYFGPGTRLTVT.

The chain recombines TRBV5-6 with TRBJ2-1, with 9 bases aligning to TRBD2. V was pared by 0 bases and J by 7 bases, with 8 bases of the junction left unmatched. The CDR3 extends over 16 amino acids. Germline CDR1 SGHDT, CDR2 YYEEEE. CDR3 nucleotide sequence: TGTGCCAGCAGCTTGGAGTTTAGCGGGAGAAATAATGAGCAGTTCTTC. Protein product: CASSLEFSGRNNEQFF.

The chain employs TRBV27 and TRBJ1-2; no clear D gene. This CDR3 comprises 13 residues. V gave up 2 bases and J gave up 4 bases, with 8 bases separating them. Germline CDR1 and CDR2: MNHEY and SMNVEV (reference sequence). CDR3 amino acids: CASSLGHLYGYTF. Here the CDR3 DNA reads TGTGCCAGCAGTTTAGGGCATCTCTATGGCTACACCTTC.

The chain joins TRBV9 to TRBJ1-6, with 8 nucleotides matching TRBD1. This CDR3 spans 17 amino acids. With 3 bases clipped from V and 3 bases from J, the junction kept 8 bases outside the gene matches. Germline V gene lookup returns CDR1 SGDLS and CDR2 YYNGEE. The DNA for the CDR3 is TGTGCCAGCAGCGCCGAGACAGGGGACAACTATAATTCACCCCTCCACTTT. Protein product: CASSAETGDNYNSPLHF. Variable domain in full (rest from reference TRBV9 and TRBJ1-6): DSGVTQTPKHLITATGQRVTLRCSPRSGDLSVYWYQQSLDQGLQFLIQYYNGEERAKGNILERFSAQQFPDLHSELNLSSLELGDSALYFCASSAETGDNYNSPLHFGNGTRLTVT.

The CDR3 bases are TGTGCCAGCAGCTTATACCAGGGATCGGCGAATTCACCCCTCCACTTT. It is translated as CASSLYQGSANSPLHF. The V gene is TRBV7-2, the J gene TRBJ1-6; D may be TRBD1 (5 bases). Trimming left V 2 bases short and J 7 bases short, with 15 bases between. Looked up from germline, CDR1 is SGHTA and CDR2 is FQGNSA. This CDR3 has 16 residues. The full variable domain, rest sourced from reference TRBV7-2 and TRBJ1-6, is GAGVSQSPSNKVTEKGKDVELRCDPISGHTALYWYRQSLGQGLEFLIYFQGNSAPDKSGLPSDRFSAERTGGSVSTLTIQRTQQEDSAVYLCASSLYQGSANSPLHFGNGTRLTVT.

This clone was picked up one time. The rearrangement uses TRBV4-1 and TRBJ2-5; 8 bases agree with TRBD2. The germline V gene has CDR1 MGHRA and CDR2 YSYEKL. CDR3 length: 15 amino acids. J was trimmed by 3 bases and V by 2 bases; bases with no gene match: 5. This chain's CDR3 is CASSQPGTREETQYF. CDR3 nucleotides: TGCGCCAGCAGCCAACCCGGGACTAGGGAAGAGACCCAGTACTTC.

This clone was counted a single time. The V and J genes are TRBV28 and TRBJ2-7; possible D gene TRBD2, 7 bases. Germline CDR1 MDHEN, CDR2 SYDVKM. Trimming took off 6 bases at V and 3 bases at J, with 33 bases between the two ends. CDR3 length: 20 amino acids. CDR3 DNA: TGTGCCAGCAGCGGAGGTGGTGAGGGGGGAAGAGGCGGGAGTCTCTACGAGCAGTACTTC. Encoded protein: CASSGGGEGGRGGSLYEQYF.

CDR3: CSVEDRAPGAGNYGYTF. Here the CDR3 DNA reads TGCAGCGTTGAAGATAGGGCACCGGGCGCGGGGAACTATGGCTACACCTTC. V and J are TRBV29-1 and TRBJ1-2, with D hard to call. CDR3 length equals 17 residues. Trimming removed 0 bases at V and 2 bases at J, with 19 bases between. Germline CDR1 reads SQVTM; CDR2 reads ANQGSEA.

The CDR3, as DNA: TGTGCCAGCAGTTCGGAACAGGGGCGTATTCAGCCCCAGCATTTT. It yields the protein CASSSEQGRIQPQHF. The V and J genes are TRBV28 and TRBJ1-5; 7 bases map to TRBD1. Germline V gene data show CDR1 as MDHEN and CDR2 as SYDVKM. The ends lost 4 bases at V and 6 bases at J; junction bases unmatched: 9. The CDR3 spans 15 residues.

The V gene is TRBV29-1, the J gene TRBJ2-7; TRBD1 matches 10 bases. This CDR3 is built from 14 residues. The V and J ends lost 2 bases and 6 bases, in that order; junction bases with no gene match: 7. Germline loops: CDR1 SQVTM, CDR2 ANQGSEA. CDR3 coding DNA: TGCAGCGTTGAAAGGGGGACAGGGGCGAGCGAGCAGTACTTC. It specifies CSVERGTGASEQYF.

V and J are TRBV9 and TRBJ1-3; D is possibly TRBD1 (6 bases). The CDR3 is 17 residues long. CDR1 and CDR2 (germline): SGDLS, YYNGEE. The V end was cut by 4 bases, the J end by 2 bases, with 19 bases between. CDR3 nucleotides: TGTGCCAGCAGCTTGATACAGGGAATGGGGGCTGGAAACACCATATATTTT. This translates into CASSLIQGMGAGNTIYF.